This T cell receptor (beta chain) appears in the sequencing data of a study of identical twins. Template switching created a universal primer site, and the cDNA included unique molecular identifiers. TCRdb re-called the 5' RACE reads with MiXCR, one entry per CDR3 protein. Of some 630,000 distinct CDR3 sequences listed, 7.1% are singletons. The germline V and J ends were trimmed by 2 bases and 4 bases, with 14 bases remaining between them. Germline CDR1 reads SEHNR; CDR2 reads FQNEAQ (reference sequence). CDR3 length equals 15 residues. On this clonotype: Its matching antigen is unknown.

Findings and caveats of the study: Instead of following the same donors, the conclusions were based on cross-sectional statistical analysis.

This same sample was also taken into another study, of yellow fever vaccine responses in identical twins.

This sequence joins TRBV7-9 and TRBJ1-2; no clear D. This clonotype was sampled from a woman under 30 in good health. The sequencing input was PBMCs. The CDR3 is CASSLSSLYGYGYTF. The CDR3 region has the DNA TGTGCCAGCAGCTTAAGCTCCCTATACGGCTATGGCTACACCTTC.